Sequencing of this T cell receptor beta chain was carried out in a study of blood T cell repertoires in COVID-19. Overall study context: Acute-phase and convalescent COVID-19 samples originated in the United States, Italy and Spain.

Original handling: How many nucleated cells were present was estimated from reference gene primer amplification. Some clones are missing from TCRdb's copy, which holds only in-frame ones; the method was immunoSEQ multiplex PCR. That table supplies the V and J calls and clone size; D and trimming were determined from the DNA. The sample holds 250,000 to 300,000 clones, less than 85% seen once. V lost 11 bases and J 3 bases, leaving 17 bases between the germline ends. The V gene's germline CDR1 is MDHEN and CDR2 SYDVKM. The CDR3 loop spans 14 amino acids. This clonotype was obtained from a man in his 60s who had recovered from COVID-19. The rearrangement links TRBV28 to TRBJ1-3; possibly TRBD1 for D (6 bases). The sequenced material came from peripheral blood. The CDR3 protein is CASTRGALGNTIYF. In nucleotides, the CDR3 is TGTGCCTCGACCCGGGGGGCACTTGGAAACACCATATATTTT.